A selection of T cell receptor beta chains follows, all from one sample in a study of cytomegalovirus exposure and HLA in healthy donors. The method was immunoSEQ multiplex PCR; TCRdb's version includes in-frame clones alone and lacks a portion of them. The sample lists roughly 180,000 clones; roughly 8.7% were seen once. Sequencing was carried out using PBMCs. Source of these receptors: a woman in her thirties in good health and CMV-seropositive. The CDR3 runs from the conserved cysteine through the conserved F or W. D genes are given only for firm matches. Size is stated for part of the rows, as once, few or many counts, or as a class when the clone is expanded.

TRBV19,few,TRBJ1-5,NA,TGTGCCAGTAGTATGCGAGGGACTAAAAGTCAGCCCCAGCATTTT,CASSMRGTKSQPQHF
TRBV5-8,few,TRBJ1-2,TRBD1,TGTGCCAGCAGCTTCTACGGACAGGCTCCCACCTTC,CASSFYGQAPTF
TRBV5-1,NA,TRBJ2-1,TRBD2,TGCGCCAGCAGCTTGGTAGTAGCGGGAGCGGGGTACAATGAGCAGTTCTTC,CASSLVVAGAGYNEQFF
TRBV19,NA,TRBJ1-2,NA,TGTGCCAGTAACATCCGGGGGGGCGATGTCTATGGCTACACCTTC,CASNIRGGDVYGYTF
TRBV2,few,TRBJ1-4,NA,TGTGCCAGCAGTGATTTCGGAGCAACTAATGAAAAACTGTTTTTT,CASSDFGATNEKLFF
TRBV12-5,NA,TRBJ2-1,TRBD2,TGTGCTAGTGGTTTGGGTACAGGCGGGAGGCCTACTAATGGTGAGCAGTTCTTC,CASGLGTGGRPTNGEQFF
TRBV7-6,NA,TRBJ2-5,TRBD2,TGTGCCAGCAGACTATCAAGCGGGAGCCCAGAGACCCAGTACTTC,CASRLSSGSPETQYF
TRBV29-1,NA,TRBJ2-1,TRBD2,TGCAGCGTTGAGACGACCGGGACTAAGACAAAGAATGAGCAGTTCTTC,CSVETTGTKTKNEQFF
TRBV7-2,NA,TRBJ2-2,NA,TGTGCCAGCAGCTACTTCACCGGGGAGCTGTTTTTT,CASSYFTGELFF
TRBV4-2,few,TRBJ2-5,NA,TGTGCCAGCAGCCACCATAGCGGGACAGGGGAGACCCAGTACTTC,CASSHHSGTGETQYF
TRBV5-1,NA,TRBJ2-1,TRBD2,TGCGCCAGCACACCCATTGGGACTAGCGGGGGCTACAATGAGCAGTTCTTC,CASTPIGTSGGYNEQFF
TRBV2,few,TRBJ2-7,TRBD2,TGTGCCAGCAGCCAAGGACTAGCGGGATCGTACGAGCAGTACTTC,CASSQGLAGSYEQYF
TRBV12-5,few,TRBJ2-3,TRBD1,TGTGCTAGTGGTTTGCCGGGACAGGGGCACACAGATACGCAGTATTTT,CASGLPGQGHTDTQYF
TRBV5-1,NA,TRBJ2-2,NA,TGCGCCAGCAGCACAACCCCTGTGGAGCTGTTTTTT,CASSTTPVELFF
TRBV11-3,NA,TRBJ1-4,NA,TGTGCCAGCAGCTTCTATCGGCAGGGGCCGTTACGACTGTTTTTT,CASSFYRQGPLRLFF
TRBV9,few,TRBJ2-5,TRBD1,TGTGCCAGCAGCGTAGATTCAGGGGGCCAAGAGACCCAGTACTTC,CASSVDSGGQETQYF
TRBV6-5,NA,TRBJ2-5,TRBD2,TGTGCCAGCAGTTACTCGAGTCTAGCGGGGGGAGAGACCCAGTACTTC,CASSYSSLAGGETQYF
TRBV6-5,few,TRBJ2-7,TRBD1,TGTGCCAGCAGTTCCATGACAGGGGGCTCCTCATACGAGCAGTACTTC,CASSSMTGGSSYEQYF
TRBV6-5,NA,TRBJ1-1,NA,TGTGCCAGCAGCCCCGGGGGGTCCTACACTGAAGCTTTCTTT,CASSPGGSYTEAFF
TRBV11-2,few,TRBJ2-7,TRBD1,TGTGCCAGCCTCCCTACCGGGACAGGGGACTACGAGCAGTACTTC,CASLPTGTGDYEQYF
TRBV29-1,NA,TRBJ2-3,NA,TGCACCCTTCGGGGAGGAACCACGAATACGCAGTATTTT,CTLRGGTTNTQYF
TRBV7-9,few,TRBJ2-7,NA,TGTGCCAGCAGCTCTAGGACTCTCTACGAGCAGTACTTC,CASSSRTLYEQYF
TRBV5-1,few,TRBJ2-7,TRBD2,TGCGCCAGCACCCCGACTAGCGGGTACTACGAGCAGTACTTC,CASTPTSGYYEQYF
TRBV7-6,few,TRBJ2-2,TRBD2,TGTGCCAGCAGCTTAGCGCTAGCGGGACCTAACACCGGGGAGCTGTTTTTT,CASSLALAGPNTGELFF
TRBV5-1,few,TRBJ2-7,TRBD2,TGCGCCAGCAGCTTGGGGACTAGCGGGGACTACGAGCAGTACTTC,CASSLGTSGDYEQYF
TRBV5-6,few,TRBJ1-4,NA,TGTGCCAGCAACGTCGGATTAGGTCAGGGGAGAAAACTGTTTTTT,CASNVGLGQGRKLFF
TRBV29-1,few,TRBJ2-7,NA,TGCAGCGTATCGGACAGAAGCTCCTACGAGCAGTACTTC,CSVSDRSSYEQYF
TRBV5-1,NA,TRBJ2-7,TRBD2,TGCGCCAGCAGCTTGGGGCCTAGCGGGAAACCCCTATACGAGCAGTACTTC,CASSLGPSGKPLYEQYF
TRBV7-3,few,TRBJ2-1,NA,TGTGCCAGCAGCTTAAGGGCTACCAAAACGAGCTCCTACAATGAGCAGTTCTTC,CASSLRATKTSSYNEQFF
TRBV30,few,TRBJ1-2,TRBD1,TGTGCCTGGAGAGGGACAGGTGGTGGCTACACCTTC,CAWRGTGGGYTF
TRBV15,NA,TRBJ1-3,TRBD1,TGTGCCACCAGCAGGACAGGGGGGTTTACTGGAAACACCATATATTTT,CATSRTGGFTGNTIYF
TRBV9,few,TRBJ2-1,NA,TGTGCCAGCAGCGTAGCGGGGATGGGCTACAATGAGCAGTTCTTC,CASSVAGMGYNEQFF
TRBV5-1,NA,TRBJ2-1,TRBD2,TGCGCCAGCAGCTTAGTAGCGGGAGGAACTTACAATGAGCAGTTCTTC,CASSLVAGGTYNEQFF
TRBV11-2,NA,TRBJ1-2,TRBD1,TGTGCCAGCAGCCATTTACGACAGGGCGGTCTTGGCTACACCTTC,CASSHLRQGGLGYTF
TRBV5-1,few,TRBJ1-1,TRBD1,TGCGCCAGCAGCGGGTGGGGGACAGTGAACACTGAAGCTTTCTTT,CASSGWGTVNTEAFF
TRBV29-1,NA,TRBJ1-2,NA,TGCAGCGGCCTATACAGGGACGTAGAAGGCTACACCTTC,CSGLYRDVEGYTF
TRBV6-5,few,TRBJ2-4,NA,TGTGCCAGCAGTCCGGACTTGTCCCCAGCTAAGACTCAGTACTTC,CASSPDLSPAKTQYF
TRBV5-4,NA,TRBJ1-4,TRBD1,TGTGCCAGCAGCTTGGACCGACAGGGCGGTGAAAAACTGTTTTTT,CASSLDRQGGEKLFF
TRBV9,few,TRBJ1-2,TRBD1,TGTGCCAGCAGCGGGGGGGACAGGAGAAGATATGGCTACACCTTC,CASSGGDRRRYGYTF
TRBV29-1,few,TRBJ1-2,NA,TGCATAGTAGGAGGGGCGGGGGGCTACACCTTC,CIVGGAGGYTF
TRBV6-1,few,TRBJ2-7,NA,TGTGCCACCACTGGCGGGCCCATTTACGAGCAGTACTTC,CATTGGPIYEQYF
TRBV9,NA,TRBJ1-3,NA,TGTGCCAGCAGCTTAGACGATAGATACTCTGGAAACACCATATATTTT,CASSLDDRYSGNTIYF
TRBV5-1,NA,TRBJ2-3,NA,TGCGCCAGCAGCTTGGTAACTAGGGATACGCAGTATTTT,CASSLVTRDTQYF
TRBV27,NA,TRBJ2-1,NA,TGTGCCAGCAGTAAAAGGGGGAATGAGCAGTTCTTC,CASSKRGNEQFF
TRBV6-5,few,TRBJ1-2,NA,TGTGCCAGTCGCCTTGCAGGGGTGGATGGCTACACCTTC,CASRLAGVDGYTF
TRBV30,few,TRBJ2-2,NA,TGTGCCTGGAGTCTGGGGTACGCGGGCACCGGGGAGCTGTTTTTT,CAWSLGYAGTGELFF
TRBV9,few,TRBJ2-5,TRBD2,TGTGCCAGCAGCCCCGGGGGGCAAGAGACCCAGTACTTC,CASSPGGQETQYF
TRBV10-3,few,TRBJ2-1,NA,TGTGCCATCAGTGAGGGTGGCAGGGGTTTGGGTAGAATGCAGTTCTTC,CAISEGGRGLGRMQFF
TRBV9,NA,TRBJ2-5,TRBD2,TGTGCCAGCAACGCGGGACTAGCGGAAGAGACCCAGTACTTC,CASNAGLAEETQYF
TRBV11-2,few,TRBJ2-7,NA,TGTGCCAGCAGCTTAGATCACTACGAGCAGTACTTC,CASSLDHYEQYF
TRBV5-4,few,TRBJ1-2,NA,TGTGCCAGCAGCAGCAGAGGAACCGGTGGCTACACCTTC,CASSSRGTGGYTF
TRBV21-1,few,TRBJ1-1,NA,TGTGCCAGCAGCAAAAACGGGGGGCGCAACACTGAAGCTTTCTTT,CASSKNGGRNTEAFF
TRBV5-1,NA,TRBJ2-7,NA,TGCGCCAGCAGCTTGGACTGGGGGACTTACGAGCAGTACTTC,CASSLDWGTYEQYF
TRBV5-6,few,TRBJ2-6,TRBD2,TGTGCCAGCAGCCGCCACCCTACTAGCGGGGGATCTGGGGCCAACGTCCTGACTTTC,CASSRHPTSGGSGANVLTF
TRBV5-1,NA,TRBJ2-7,TRBD1,TGCGCCAGCAGTTCGACAGGGTCCTCCTACGAGCAGTACTTC,CASSSTGSSYEQYF
TRBV11-2,NA,TRBJ2-7,TRBD2,TGTGCCAGCAGCCGGGGGAGGGTGTCGCAGTACTTC,CASSRGRVSQYF
TRBV19,few,TRBJ2-5,NA,TGTGCCAGTAGTATGGCGCGGGGAGCGGGGACCCAGTACTTC,CASSMARGAGTQYF
TRBV6-1,NA,TRBJ2-7,NA,TGTGCCAGCACATTCGCGGGGAGCGAGCAGTACTTC,CASTFAGSEQYF